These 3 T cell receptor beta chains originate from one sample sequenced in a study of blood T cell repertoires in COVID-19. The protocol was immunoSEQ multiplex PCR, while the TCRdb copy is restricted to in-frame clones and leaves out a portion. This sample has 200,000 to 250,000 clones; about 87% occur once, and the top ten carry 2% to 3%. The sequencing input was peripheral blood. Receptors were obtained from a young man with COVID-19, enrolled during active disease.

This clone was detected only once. The CDR3 protein is CASNRDRGTDTQYF. Written as DNA, the CDR3 is TGTGCCAGCAACCGGGACAGGGGCACAGATACGCAGTATTTT. The chain has TRBV11-2 and TRBJ2-3, with 9 bases fitting TRBD1. CDR3 length: 14 amino acids. Germline values: CDR1 SGHAT, CDR2 FQNNGV. With V trimmed by 7 bases and J by 1 base, 3 bases remained unmatched.

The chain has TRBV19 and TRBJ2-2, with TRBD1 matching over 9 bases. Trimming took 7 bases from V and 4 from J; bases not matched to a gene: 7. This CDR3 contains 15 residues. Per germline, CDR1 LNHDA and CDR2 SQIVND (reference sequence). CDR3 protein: CASIKQGASTGELFF. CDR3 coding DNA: TGTGCCAGTATTAAACAGGGGGCCAGCACCGGGGAGCTGTTTTTT. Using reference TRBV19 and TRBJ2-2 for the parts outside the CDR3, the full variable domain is DGGITQSPKYLFRKEGQNVTLSCEQNLNHDAMYWYRQDPGQGLRLIYYSQIVNDFQKGDIAEGYSVSREKKESFPLTVTSAQKNPTAFYLCASIKQGASTGELFFGEGSRLTVL.

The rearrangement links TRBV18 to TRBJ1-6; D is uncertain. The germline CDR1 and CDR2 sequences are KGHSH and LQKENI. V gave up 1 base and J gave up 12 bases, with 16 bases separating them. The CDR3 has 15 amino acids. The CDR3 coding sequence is TGTGCCAGCTCACCACAGAGGGCTATTGATGGACCCCTCCACTTT. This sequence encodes CASSPQRAIDGPLHF.